The sequence of this TCR beta chain was determined in a study of blood T cell repertoires in COVID-19. Libraries were prepared by immunoSEQ multiplex PCR; TCRdb keeps only in-frame clonotypes and omits some of them. The table includes more than 150,000 clones, around 94% detected once. Germline V CDR1 and CDR2: LNHDA, SQIVND (reference sequence). The trim removed 2 bases at V and 4 bases at J, leaving 4 bases unmatched. The CDR3 is made up of 15 amino acids. Seattle patient enrollment occurred during active infection, with longitudinal follow-up thereafter. Sequenced sample: peripheral blood. The TCR comes from a man younger than 40 with COVID-19, enrolled during active disease. The rearrangement uses TRBV19 and TRBJ2-2, with 7 bases identical to TRBD2. CDR3 nucleotides: TGTGCCAGTAGTATAAACCGGGGGGTCACCGGGGAGCTGTTTTTT. This translates into CASSINRGVTGELFF.